A selection of T cell receptor beta chains follows, all from one sample in a study of blood T cells in healthy people across ages. In TCRdb, the 5' RACE reads were re-called with MiXCR into one record per CDR3 protein. This table holds approximately 700,000 distinct CDR3 sequences, 32% found once. Source material: blood. The receptors shown here come from an elderly woman in good health. CDR3s include the opening cysteine and the closing phenylalanine or tryptophan. The D gene is left open where the match is weak. Clone size is shown for a subset of rows, as once, few, many or a class of expanded clone.

abundance	v_gene	len	d_gene	j_gene	CDR3aa	CDR3nt
many	TRBV4-1	16	TRBD2	TRBJ2-1	CASSQVLAGGQNEQFF	TGCGCCAGCAGCCAAGTACTAGCGGGGGGGCAAAATGAGCAGTTCTTC
.	TRBV5-6	17	.	TRBJ2-2	CASSLAGRVTNTGELFF	TGTGCCAGCAGCTTGGCGGGCAGGGTCACGAACACCGGGGAGCTGTTTTTT
.	TRBV5-1	13	.	TRBJ1-1	CASSRDKTTGAFF	TGCGCCAGCAGTCGTGACAAGACCACTGGAGCTTTCTTT
many	TRBV6-5	13	.	TRBJ1-2	CASSSTPKGGYTF	TGTGCCAGCAGTTCGACTCCGAAAGGGGGCTACACCTTC
many	TRBV5-6	17	.	TRBJ2-6	CASSLGAPSSGANVLTF	TGTGCCAGCAGCTTAGGCGCCCCGAGCTCTGGGGCCAACGTCCTGACTTTC
.	TRBV4-1	13	.	TRBJ2-7	CASSPPNSYEQYF	TGCGCCAGCAGCCCTCCGAACTCCTACGAGCAGTACTTC
many	TRBV11-2	18	.	TRBJ2-3	CASSLGIFDRRNTDTQYF	TGTGCCAGCAGCTTAGGAATATTTGACAGAAGAAACACAGATACGCAGTATTTT
many	TRBV5-1	14	.	TRBJ2-1	CASSLGDPYNEQFF	TGCGCCAGCAGCTTGGGTGACCCCTACAATGAGCAGTTCTTC
few	TRBV12-3/TRBV12-4	14	TRBD1	TRBJ1-2	CASSLGQGTGGYTF	TGTGCCAGCAGTTTAGGACAGGGGACGGGAGGCTACACCTTC
.	TRBV29-1	15	TRBD2	TRBJ2-5	CSVVPLAGNQETQYF	TGCAGCGTCGTCCCACTAGCGGGGAACCAAGAGACCCAGTACTTC
few	TRBV10-3	16	TRBD1	TRBJ2-1	CAISEGTGGFMNEQFF	TGTGCCATCAGTGAGGGGACAGGGGGCTTTATGAATGAGCAGTTCTTC
many	TRBV6-5	16	TRBD2	TRBJ2-1	CASSYRRASGGDEQFF	TGTGCCAGCAGTTACAGACGGGCTAGCGGGGGGGATGAGCAGTTCTTC
.	TRBV11-2	14	TRBD1	TRBJ1-2	CASSRPGGDYGYTF	TGTGCCAGCAGCCGACCAGGGGGCGACTATGGCTACACCTTC
many	TRBV6-1	16	.	TRBJ2-1	CASSGLSAPSSGEQFF	TGTGCCAGCAGTGGCCTTTCGGCGCCATCATCGGGTGAGCAGTTCTTC
many	TRBV2	13	.	TRBJ2-5	CASSVVEQSTQYF	TGTGCCAGCAGTGTGGTTGAGCAATCGACCCAGTACTTC
.	TRBV20-1	13	.	TRBJ2-7	CSARAGPQGEQYF	TGCAGTGCTAGAGCCGGGCCTCAGGGCGAGCAGTACTTC
few	TRBV7-7	15	.	TRBJ2-2	CASSSGRVNTGELFF	TGTGCCAGCAGCTCTGGACGGGTGAACACCGGGGAGCTGTTTTTT
many	TRBV27	14	TRBD1	TRBJ2-7	CASSFDRVSNEQYF	TGTGCCAGCAGTTTCGACAGGGTCTCCAACGAGCAGTACTTC
many	TRBV20-1	15	.	TRBJ1-2	CSARDPGPGVYGYTF	TGCAGTGCTAGAGACCCAGGACCCGGAGTCTATGGCTACACCTTC
many	TRBV27	15	TRBD1	TRBJ2-7	CASSLFGQGAQEQYF	TGTGCCAGCAGTTTATTTGGACAGGGGGCTCAGGAGCAGTACTTC
.	TRBV5-1	16	TRBD2	TRBJ2-5	CASRSETSGTTETQYF	TGCGCCAGCAGGTCTGAGACTAGCGGGACCACAGAGACCCAGTACTTC
few	TRBV20-1	14	TRBD2	TRBJ2-5	CSASTLAGFGTQYF	TGCAGTGCTAGTACCCTAGCGGGGTTCGGGACCCAGTACTTC
.	TRBV28	16	TRBD1	TRBJ2-1	CASSSSGQGSQNEQFF	TGTGCCAGCAGTTCCTCGGGACAGGGATCCCAGAATGAGCAGTTCTTC
many	TRBV3-1	14	TRBD1	TRBJ2-7	CASSQGQGAKEQYF	TGTGCCAGCAGCCAAGGGCAGGGGGCAAAGGAGCAGTACTTC
.	TRBV12-3/TRBV12-4	13	.	TRBJ1-1	CASSLSWTTEAFF	TGTGCCAGCAGCCTTTCGTGGACCACTGAAGCTTTCTTT
many	TRBV7-3	16	.	TRBJ2-7	CASSLQGGLLPYEQYF	TGTGCCAGCAGCTTACAGGGTGGCCTCCTCCCGTACGAGCAGTACTTC
many	TRBV6-5	15	TRBD2	TRBJ2-7	CASSFGLAASYEQYF	TGTGCCAGCAGTTTCGGACTAGCGGCGTCCTACGAGCAGTACTTC
few	TRBV2	13	.	TRBJ2-5	CASNGVMEGTQYF	TGTGCCAGCAACGGGGTGATGGAAGGGACCCAGTACTTC
many	TRBV29-1	13	TRBD1	TRBJ2-7	CSALRGPSYEQYF	TGCAGCGCGCTCAGGGGGCCATCCTACGAGCAGTACTTC
.	TRBV18	15	TRBD1	TRBJ1-1	CASSPLTGGMTEAFF	TGTGCCAGCTCACCACTTACAGGGGGTATGACTGAAGCTTTCTTT
.	TRBV3-1	16	TRBD1	TRBJ1-1	CASSQLAGTANTEAFF	TGTGCCAGCAGCCAACTAGCCGGGACAGCTAACACTGAAGCTTTCTTT
.	TRBV24-1	13	.	TRBJ2-5	CATQTPGQETQYF	TGTGCCACCCAAACACCAGGACAAGAGACCCAGTACTTC
many	TRBV7-2	16	TRBD1	TRBJ2-3	CASSSRQGDGFGTQYF	TGTGCCAGCAGCTCCCGACAGGGAGATGGTTTTGGTACGCAGTATTTT
.	TRBV6-1	13	.	TRBJ1-5	CASSETRGQPQHF	TGTGCCAGCAGTGAGACACGGGGACAGCCCCAGCATTTT
.	TRBV18	15	TRBD2	TRBJ2-3	CASSPRTSSTDTQYF	TGTGCCAGCTCACCTCGGACTAGCAGCACAGATACGCAGTATTTT
.	TRBV7-2	15	.	TRBJ1-4	CASSNSIGFNEKLFF	TGTGCCAGCAGCAACAGTATCGGGTTTAATGAAAAACTGTTTTTT
.	TRBV7-2	14	.	TRBJ2-4	CASSLRWTQSIQYF	TGTGCCAGCAGCTTAAGATGGACCCAGAGCATTCAGTACTTC
few	TRBV6-5	15	TRBD1	TRBJ1-4	CASSASGTGSVKLFF	TGTGCCAGCAGCGCCTCCGGGACAGGTTCTGTAAAACTGTTTTTT
many	TRBV2	15	TRBD2	TRBJ2-3	CASSGLAGGTDTQYF	TGTGCCAGCAGTGGACTAGCGGGGGGCACAGATACGCAGTATTTT
many	TRBV2	11	.	TRBJ2-7	CASRETDEQYF	TGTGCCAGCAGAGAAACCGACGAGCAGTACTTC
.	TRBV27	15	.	TRBJ2-7	CASSSSGAGSDEQYF	TGTGCCAGCAGTTCCTCGGGGGCGGGCTCGGACGAGCAGTACTTC
few	TRBV7-3	17	.	TRBJ1-3	CASSPDGNLHSGNTIYF	TGTGCCAGCAGCCCCGACGGGAACCTTCACTCTGGAAACACCATATATTTT
once	TRBV7-6	17	.	TRBJ2-7	CASSLPPNWRCWHEQYF	TGTGCCAGCAGCTTGCCCCCTAACTGGAGGTGTTGGCACGAGCAGTACTTC
many	TRBV7-2	14	TRBD1	TRBJ2-1	CASSAEPTGKEQFF	TGTGCCAGCAGCGCTGAACCGACAGGGAAGGAGCAGTTCTTC
.	TRBV6-5	14	.	TRBJ1-2	CASSYAGADYGYTF	TGTGCCAGCAGTTACGCAGGGGCAGACTATGGCTACACCTTC
.	TRBV15	12	.	TRBJ2-7	CATSREGRESYF	TGTGCCACCAGCAGAGAGGGCAGGGAGTCGTACTTC
many	TRBV12-3/TRBV12-4	16	TRBD2	TRBJ2-5	CASSSTSGGLQETQYF	TGTGCCAGCAGTAGTACTAGCGGGGGCCTCCAAGAGACCCAGTACTTC
many	TRBV12-3/TRBV12-4	14	.	TRBJ2-7	CASSLEGTSYEQYF	TGTGCCAGCAGTTTAGAGGGGACGTCCTACGAGCAGTACTTC
many	TRBV20-1	17	.	TRBJ2-1	CSARALLVGGSYNEQFF	TGCAGTGCTAGAGCCCTTTTGGTCGGGGGATCCTACAATGAGCAGTTCTTC
many	TRBV7-2	14	.	TRBJ1-2	CASSSPDSPYGYTF	TGTGCCAGCAGCTCCCCCGACAGCCCCTATGGCTACACCTTC
many	TRBV5-1	16	.	TRBJ2-3	CASSDSSAGSTDTQYF	TGCGCCAGCAGCGATTCTAGCGCAGGTAGCACAGATACGCAGTATTTT
many	TRBV7-9	15	TRBD2	TRBJ2-5	CASRAGTRTSGTQYF	TGTGCCAGCAGGGCCGGGACTAGGACCTCCGGGACCCAGTACTTC
many	TRBV7-2	17	TRBD2	TRBJ2-5	CASSMRFGGAYVETQYF	TGTGCCAGCAGCATGCGTTTCGGGGGGGCTTATGTAGAGACCCAGTACTTC
.	TRBV3-1	12	.	TRBJ2-1	CASSFAGNEQFF	TGTGCCAGCAGCTTCGCTGGGAATGAGCAGTTCTTC
.	TRBV19	14	.	TRBJ2-1	CASSRGQSYNEQFF	TGTGCCAGTAGTAGAGGACAGTCCTACAATGAGCAGTTCTTC
.	TRBV20-1	11	TRBD1	TRBJ2-1	CSATGANEQFF	TGCAGTGCGACAGGGGCCAATGAGCAGTTCTTC
.	TRBV6-1	14	.	TRBJ1-5	CASTAGTPNQPQHF	TGTGCCAGCACCGCCGGGACACCCAATCAGCCCCAGCATTTT
once	TRBV6-5	13	.	TRBJ2-5	CASSYSIAETQYF	TGTGCCAGCAGTTACTCGATAGCGGAGACCCAGTACTTC
many	TRBV6-1	14	.	TRBJ2-1	CASREQRVGYEQFF	TGTGCCAGCAGGGAACAGCGTGTCGGCTATGAGCAGTTCTTC